The 27 T cell receptor beta chains below all came from one sample that was sequenced in a study of blood T cell repertoires in COVID-19. The data were produced by immunoSEQ multiplex PCR, yet TCRdb's version contains in-frame clones alone and is incomplete. Of 150,000 to 200,000 clones listed, approximately 80% are singletons. The sequencing input was peripheral blood. Receptor source: a human donor in a cohort sampled during active COVID-19.

The J gene is TRBJ1-3, the V gene TRBV5-6; tentatively, D is TRBD1 (5 bases). Looked up from germline, CDR1 is SGHDT and CDR2 is YYEEEE. V lost 4 bases and J 1 base, leaving 12 bases between the germline ends. The CDR3 is 15 residues long. As DNA, the CDR3 is TGTGCCAGCAGCCCCGCTTCAGGGTCTGGAAACACCATATATTTT. It yields the protein CASSPASGSGNTIYF.

The chain has TRBV28 and TRBJ1-2, with a possible D match to TRBD1 (5 bases). Germline V gene lookup returns CDR1 MDHEN and CDR2 SYDVKM. V shed 7 bases and J shed 4 bases, with 16 bases lying between them. The CDR3 contains 14 residues. The CDR3: CASMAPWGLYGYTF. The CDR3 DNA reads TGTGCCAGCATGGCCCCCTGGGGCCTCTATGGCTACACCTTC.

The chain has TRBV19 and TRBJ1-2; 7 bases match TRBD1. The germline V gene has CDR1 LNHDA and CDR2 SQIVND (reference sequence). This CDR3 contains 16 residues. The junction had 16 bases not matched to a gene; V was cut back by 6 bases and J by 6 bases. The CDR3 protein is CASRPPLQGPRDGYTF. CDR3 DNA sequence: TGTGCCAGTAGACCTCCTTTACAGGGGCCGCGGGATGGCTACACCTTC.

The chain joins TRBV21-1 to TRBJ2-7; the table calls TRBD1, which could not be checked here. TRBV21-1 is a listed pseudogene. The CDR3 is 14 residues long. The CDR3 loop is CASSRRGRCYEQYF. The CDR3 bases are TGTGCCAGCAGCCGCAGGGGGCGATGTTACGAGCAGTACTTC.

The chain is built from TRBV7-6 and TRBJ2-7; weak D call: TRBD2 (6 bases). Germline-derived CDR1 and CDR2 are SGHVS and FNYEAQ. The CDR3 extends over 14 amino acids. V was trimmed by 4 bases and J by 7 bases, leaving 17 bases between them. Here the CDR3 reads CASSSQRVAWEQYF. The CDR3 nucleotides are TGTGCCAGCAGCTCCCAGCGGGTAGCGTGGGAGCAGTACTTC.

This rearrangement joins TRBV2 to TRBJ2-5; D is uncertain. Per germline, CDR1 SNHLY and CDR2 FYNNEI. This CDR3 is built from 13 residues. V dropped 3 bases and J dropped 5 bases, with 10 bases sitting between them. As DNA, the CDR3 is TGTGCCAGCAGTGACGGGTTACGGGAGACCCAGTACTTC. Its protein product is CASSDGLRETQYF.

The chain has TRBV5-3 and TRBJ1-1; D is uncertain. TRBV5-3 is filed as an ORF, its function uncertain. Between the trimmed V and J ends, which lost 0 bases and 0 bases, there was a span of 9 bases. This CDR3 has 15 amino acids. The CDR3 DNA reads TGTGCCAGAAGCTTGGTTCGCGAGATGAACACTGAAGCTTTCTTT. This codes for CARSLVREMNTEAFF.

The chain links TRBV9 to TRBJ2-7; 12 bases are shared with TRBD1. The CDR3 contains 16 residues. After removal of 3 bases from V and 4 bases from J, the junction contained 8 bases not matched to a gene. From germline, CDR1 is SGDLS and CDR2 YYNGEE. The CDR3 reads CASSATGTGGRYEQYF. The CDR3 DNA follows: TGTGCCAGCAGCGCGACCGGGACAGGGGGCAGATACGAGCAGTACTTC.

The chain is built from TRBV7-9 and TRBJ2-7, with TRBD2 matching over 7 bases. Germline CDR1 SEHNR, CDR2 FQNEAQ (reference sequence). This CDR3 region has 13 residues. The junction had 2 bases not matched to a gene; V was cut back by 4 bases and J by 2 bases. The CDR3 is CASSWGGPYEQYF. Written as DNA, the CDR3 is TGTGCCAGCAGCTGGGGGGGACCCTACGAGCAGTACTTC.

The CDR3 DNA sequence: TGTGCCAGTAGTATCATCTCCGGGACAGGCAGAAACTATGGCTACACCTTC. Protein sequence: CASSIISGTGRNYGYTF. The chain carries TRBV19 and TRBJ1-2; 8 positions agree with TRBD1. Looked up from germline, CDR1 is LNHDA and CDR2 is SQIVND (reference sequence). The CDR3 sequence is 17 residues long. The J segment lost 2 bases and the V segment lost 3 bases, leaving 11 bases of the junction unmatched.

V and J are TRBV15 and TRBJ2-7; TRBD1 agrees at 9 bases. The CDR3 has 15 residues. V was pared by 5 bases and J by 1 base, with 6 bases of the junction left unmatched. CDR1 and CDR2 from the germline V gene are LNHNV and YYDKDF (reference sequence). The CDR3 DNA sequence: TGTGCCACCAGCCTCACCGGGACAGGGTCCTACGAGCAGTACTTC. This gives the protein CATSLTGTGSYEQYF.

V and J are TRBV19 and TRBJ2-6, with TRBD1 as a possible D gene (6 bases). Trimming removed 3 bases at V and 2 bases at J, with 8 bases between. Germline loops: CDR1 LNHDA, CDR2 SQIVND (reference sequence). CDR3 size: 15 residues. The CDR3 sequence is CASSMQGPGANVLTF. In DNA, the CDR3 is TGTGCCAGTAGTATGCAGGGGCCTGGGGCCAACGTCCTGACTTTC. Looking up the rest from reference TRBV19 and TRBJ2-6 gives the full variable domain: DGGITQSPKYLFRKEGQNVTLSCEQNLNHDAMYWYRQDPGQGLRLIYYSQIVNDFQKGDIAEGYSVSREKKESFPLTVTSAQKNPTAFYLCASSMQGPGANVLTFGAGSRLTVL.

The J gene is TRBJ2-6, the V gene TRBV2, with D perhaps matching TRBD1 (6 bases). Germline assignment: CDR1 SNHLY and CDR2 FYNNEI. V was trimmed by 5 bases and J by 1 base, leaving 21 bases between them. The CDR3 runs 19 residues. CDR3 in DNA: TGTGCCAGCAGTATGATAGAAGGGGGTTGGGGGTCTGGGGCCAACGTCCTGACTTTC. Encoded protein: CASSMIEGGWGSGANVLTF. The whole variable domain, remainder taken from reference TRBV2 and TRBJ2-6, is EPEVTQTPSHQVTQMGQEVILRCVPISNHLYFYWYRQILGQKVEFLVSFYNNEISEKSEIFDDQFSVERPDGSNFTLKIRSTKLEDSAMYFCASSMIEGGWGSGANVLTFGAGSRLTVL.

The chain uses TRBV19 and TRBJ2-2; the match to TRBD2 covers 14 bases. Losses at the gene ends were 4 bases for V and 4 bases for J; bases not matched to a gene: 2. Germline CDR1 and CDR2: LNHDA and SQIVND (reference sequence). There are 16 residues in the CDR3. This CDR3 is CASSRTSGRSTGELFF. CDR3 nucleotide sequence: TGTGCCAGTAGTAGGACTAGCGGGAGGAGCACCGGGGAGCTGTTTTTT.

The rearrangement links TRBV5-5 to TRBJ2-7, with 7 bases fitting TRBD1. V shed 1 base, J shed 6 bases, and the junction held 7 bases outside the gene matches. Germline V gene sequence: CDR1 SGHKS, CDR2 YYEKEE (reference sequence). The CDR3 covers 14 residues. The CDR3 sequence is CASSLPQGVSEQYF. The CDR3 DNA reads TGTGCCAGCAGCTTGCCGCAGGGGGTCTCCGAGCAGTACTTC.

This clone was observed a handful of times. This rearrangement joins TRBV19 to TRBJ1-2; no clear D. Per germline, CDR1 LNHDA and CDR2 SQIVND (reference sequence). The V end was cut by 1 base, the J end by 3 bases, with 9 bases between. CDR3 size: 14 residues. Here the CDR3 reads CASSIVAADYGYTF. The CDR3 DNA reads TGTGCCAGTAGTATAGTAGCGGCGGACTATGGCTACACCTTC.

This rearrangement joins TRBV5-5 to TRBJ2-7; maybe TRBD1 (6 bases). Trimming took off 4 bases at V and 3 bases at J, with 20 bases between the two ends. The length of the CDR3 is 16 residues. From germline, CDR1 is SGHKS and CDR2 YYEKEE (reference sequence). The CDR3 DNA follows: TGTGCCAGCAGCCCAACCGGGACAAAAGCTCGCTACGAGCAGTACTTC. Encoded protein: CASSPTGTKARYEQYF.

The chain uses TRBV19 and TRBJ2-7; 7 nucleotides line up with TRBD1. The germline V gene encodes CDR1 LNHDA and CDR2 SQIVND (reference sequence). Unmatched junction bases numbered 13, after V lost 4 bases and J lost 7 bases. The CDR3 spans 15 residues. CDR3 nucleotides: TGTGCCAGTAGTACACCGGGACAGAGCCCTGGAGAGCAGTACTTC. Translating gives CASSTPGQSPGEQYF.

The J gene is TRBJ1-2, the V gene TRBV10-3; TRBD1 matches 9 bases. V shed 0 bases and J 8 bases; nucleotides not matched to a gene: 1. Germline CDR1 reads ENHRY; CDR2 reads SYGVKD. The CDR3 is 13 amino acids. The CDR3 loop is CAISESGQGGYTF. CDR3 nucleotides: TGTGCCATCAGTGAGTCGGGACAGGGAGGCTACACCTTC.

This clone was seen just once. The V and J genes are TRBV7-3 and TRBJ1-1, with TRBD1 identical over 7 bases. Per the germline V gene, CDR1 is SGHTA and CDR2 is FQGTGA. The CDR3 runs 16 residues. The V segment lost 1 base and the J segment 0 bases; nucleotides outside the gene matches: 5. The CDR3 region has the DNA TGTGCCAGCAGCTTAAGAGGGACAGCAATGAACACTGAAGCTTTCTTT. Translation: CASSLRGTAMNTEAFF.

The chain is built from TRBV7-2 and TRBJ2-3, with 12 bases that match TRBD2. Trimming cost V 2 bases and J 1 base; bases outside gene matches: 7. The CDR3 has 18 residues. Germline CDR1 reads SGHTA; CDR2 reads FQGNSA. CDR3 DNA sequence: TGTGCCAGCAGCTTATCTAGCGGGGGGGCCAAGGGCACAGATACGCAGTATTTT. Its translation: CASSLSSGGAKGTDTQYF.

The chain couples TRBV18 to TRBJ1-2, with 7 positions matching TRBD1. Germline V gives CDR1 KGHSH, CDR2 LQKENI. Losses at the gene ends were 2 bases for V and 2 bases for J; bases not matched to a gene: 2. The CDR3 runs to 14 residues. The CDR3, as DNA: TGTGCCAGCTCACCAAAGGGACAGAACTATGGCTACACCTTC. Translated, it gives CASSPKGQNYGYTF.

The chain joins TRBV10-3 to TRBJ1-1, with no clear D. This CDR3 region has 13 residues. Per germline, CDR1 ENHRY and CDR2 SYGVKD. The ends were cut back, 0 bases at V and 8 bases at J, with 10 bases in the middle. Written as DNA, the CDR3 is TGTGCCATCAGTGAGTCGGACGGGAGCGAAGCTTTCTTT. This gives the protein CAISESDGSEAFF.

This clone came up a few times. The chain uses TRBV7-8 and TRBJ2-7, with 10 nucleotides matching TRBD2. V dropped 4 bases and J dropped 2; count of bases not matched to a gene: 5. Germline CDR1 SGHVS, CDR2 FQNEAQ. The CDR3 totals 15 residues. Here the CDR3 reads CASSSPGLATYEQYF. The CDR3 coding sequence is TGTGCCAGCAGCTCACCGGGACTAGCGACCTACGAGCAGTACTTC.

CDR3 coding DNA: TGTGCCAGCAGCTTGAGTCAGGGGATAATCAATGAGCAGTTCTTC. This sequence encodes CASSLSQGIINEQFF. The chain couples TRBV7-2 to TRBJ2-1; tentative D call: TRBD1 (6 bases). CDR3 length: 15 residues. Per the germline V gene, CDR1 is SGHTA and CDR2 is FQGNSA. V was trimmed by 3 bases and J by 6 bases, leaving 15 bases between them.

This clone was seen only a few times. Other DNA sequences of this sample code for an identical CDR3. V is TRBV29-1 and J is TRBJ1-5, with TRBD1 matching over 7 bases. This CDR3 has 13 residues. Germline CDR1 and CDR2: SQVTM and ANQGSEA. V trimming: 5 bases; J trimming: 5 bases; junction bases outside the gene matches: 6. CDR3 sequence (DNA): TGCAGCGTTACCACAGGGGTCGATCAGCCCCAGCATTTT. Encoded protein: CSVTTGVDQPQHF.

This clone has just a few counts. This chain joins TRBV12-3 or TRBV12-4 and TRBJ1-3, with 10 bases identical to TRBD1. The V segment lost 7 bases and the J segment 9 bases; nucleotides outside the gene matches: 6. This CDR3 spans 13 amino acids. The CDR3: CASNPGQGFTIYF. The CDR3 DNA sequence: TGTGCCAGCAATCCGGGACAGGGGTTCACCATATATTTT.